The 21 T cell receptor beta chains given below trace back to one sample, sequenced in a study of blood T cell repertoires in COVID-19 (dated by TCRdb to 2020 to 2022). The library was obtained by the immunoSEQ multiplex PCR assay. Here the immuneACCESS table is served through TCRdb, limited to in-frame sequences with V and J called. Missing clones are a known gap in these copies; in checked studies unresolved V genes cover under half, and the rest lacks a known reason. Recorded for this sample are approximately 94,000 clones; 75% to 95% of them occurred a single time. The ten top clones hold over 3.5% of the sample. Input material: peripheral blood. The receptor set was obtained from a woman in her fifties or sixties in a cohort sampled during active COVID-19.

This chain uses TRBV10-3 with TRBJ2-7, with a weak D call TRBD2 (7 bases). Germline-derived CDR1 and CDR2 are ENHRY and SYGVKD. CDR3 length equals 16 residues. V gave up 3 bases and J gave up 2 bases, with 17 bases separating them. The chain's CDR3 is CAISEKGGGGTYEQYF. The CDR3, as DNA: TGTGCCATCAGTGAAAAGGGAGGGGGAGGAACCTACGAGCAGTACTTC.

This sequence joins TRBV6-2 or TRBV6-3 and TRBJ2-1, with D possibly being TRBD2 (5 bases). V was cut by 3 bases and J by 2 bases, with 8 bases left in between. The V gene's germline CDR1 is MNHEY and CDR2 SVGEGT. This CDR3 contains 14 residues. The CDR3 nucleotides are TGTGCCAGCAGTTATAGCGAAACCTACAATGAGCAGTTCTTC. Protein product: CASSYSETYNEQFF.

The gene calls are TRBV11-2 and TRBJ2-7; 8 bases are a match to TRBD1. The CDR3 loop spans 14 amino acids. Germline CDR1 reads SGHAT; CDR2 reads FQNNGV. Trimming took 7 bases from V and 3 from J; bases not matched to a gene: 8. The CDR3 bases are TGTGCCAGCACCGAACCGGGACAGGACTACGAGCAGTACTTC. Its translation: CASTEPGQDYEQYF.

The gene calls are TRBV29-1 and TRBJ1-2; no reliable D call. The CDR3 length is 11 residues. From germline, CDR1 is SQVTM and CDR2 ANQGSEA. DNA for the CDR3: TGCATCCGCCCCCGGGTTTCTGGCTACACCTTC. It yields the protein CIRPRVSGYTF.

This chain uses TRBV3-1 (or the pseudogene TRBV3-2) with TRBJ2-2, with 8 bases fitting TRBD1. Germline loops: CDR1 LGHDT, CDR2 YNNKEL (reference sequence). J lost 7 bases, V lost 8 bases, and 9 bases had no gene match. This CDR3 region has 14 residues. CDR3 protein: CASGSAGGHGELFF. CDR3 sequence (DNA): TGTGCCAGCGGTTCGGCAGGGGGCCACGGGGAGCTGTTTTTT.

The gene calls are TRBV4-1 and TRBJ2-1; 11 nucleotides line up with TRBD2. After removal of 1 base from V and 0 bases from J, the junction contained 11 bases not matched to a gene. Germline V gene sequence: CDR1 MGHRA, CDR2 YSYEKL. The CDR3 is 20 amino acids. CDR3 region: CASSQASGTSGGSSYNEQFF. CDR3 nucleotide sequence: TGCGCCAGCAGCCAAGCTTCCGGGACTAGCGGTGGTAGCTCCTACAATGAGCAGTTCTTC.

The rearrangement joins TRBV29-1 to TRBJ2-7; D may be TRBD1 (5 bases). Germline V gene sequence: CDR1 SQVTM, CDR2 ANQGSEA. The CDR3 consists of 13 residues. V gave up 7 bases and J gave up 2 bases, with 15 bases separating them. DNA for the CDR3: TGCAGCGCAACTCGTACAGGAACCTACGAGCAGTACTTC. It translates to CSATRTGTYEQYF.

V and J are TRBV19 and TRBJ2-7; 10 bases agree with TRBD2. This CDR3 has 15 amino acids. CDR1 LNHDA and CDR2 SQIVND come from the germline V gene (reference sequence). V was pared by 2 bases and J by 6 bases, with 7 bases of the junction left unmatched. In DNA, the CDR3 is TGTGCCAGTAGTATATTAGCGGGAGGTGGAGTCGAGCAGTACTTC. Amino acid sequence: CASSILAGGGVEQYF.

This sequence joins TRBV30 and TRBJ2-7; a weak D match, TRBD1 (7 bases). Trimming pared 3 bases from V and 6 bases from J, leaving 21 bases between. There are 15 residues in the CDR3. The germline V gene encodes CDR1 GTSNPN and CDR2 SVGIG (reference sequence). CDR3 coding DNA: TGTGCCTGGAGCCTTATGCAGGGGGGCTCGGCCGAGCAGTACTTC. Protein sequence: CAWSLMQGGSAEQYF. Drawing the rest from reference TRBV30 and TRBJ2-7, the complete variable domain is SQTIHQWPATLVQPVGSPLSLECTVEGTSNPNLYWYRQAAGRGLQLLFYSVGIGQISSEVPQNLSASRPQDRQFILSSKKLLLSDSGFYLCAWSLMQGGSAEQYFGPGTRLTVT.

The chain recombines TRBV18 with TRBJ1-1; a possible D gene is TRBD1 (5 bases). CDR1 is KGHSH, CDR2 LQKENI, per germline. The germline V and J ends were trimmed by 2 bases and 6 bases, with 10 bases remaining between them. This CDR3 is built from 13 residues. The CDR3 sequence is CASSPVRDAEAFF. In DNA form, the CDR3 reads TGTGCCAGCTCACCAGTCAGGGATGCTGAAGCTTTCTTT. The full variable domain, rest sourced from reference TRBV18 and TRBJ1-1, is NAGVMQNPRHLVRRRGQEARLRCSPMKGHSHVYWYRQLPEEGLKFMVYLQKENIIDESGMPKERFSAEFPKEGPSILRIQQVVRGDSAAYFCASSPVRDAEAFFGQGTRLTVV.

This chain joins TRBV5-1 and TRBJ1-6, with TRBD1 matching over 7 bases. This CDR3 has 15 amino acids. Germline assignment: CDR1 SGHRS and CDR2 YFSETQ. Trimming removed 3 bases from V and 7 bases from J; junction bases left unmatched: 7. CDR3 residues: CASSSTGEVNSPLHF. The CDR3 nucleotides are TGCGCCAGCAGCTCAACAGGGGAGGTCAATTCACCCCTCCACTTT.

The genes are TRBV7-9 and TRBJ1-3; a possible D gene is TRBD1 (6 bases). The V gene's germline CDR1 is SEHNR and CDR2 FQNEAQ (reference sequence). The CDR3 covers 15 residues. The V end was cut by 5 bases, the J end by 2 bases, with 13 bases between. CDR3 in DNA: TGTGCCAGCAGCGTTACAGGGCGGCCTGGAAACACCATATATTTT. This sequence encodes CASSVTGRPGNTIYF.

The rearrangement joins TRBV30 to TRBJ1-2; 7 positions match TRBD1. This CDR3 is built from 13 residues. Trimming removed 2 bases from V and 8 bases from J; junction bases left unmatched: 8. Looked up from germline, CDR1 is GTSNPN and CDR2 is SVGIG (reference sequence). The CDR3 here is CAWSLDRAGGYTF. CDR3 in DNA: TGTGCCTGGAGTCTCGACAGGGCTGGGGGCTACACCTTC.

The rearrangement joins TRBV6-5 to TRBJ1-6; perhaps TRBD1 as D (5 bases). The CDR3 has 13 amino acids. The germline CDR1 and CDR2 sequences are MNHEY and SVGAGI. Trimming stripped 10 bases from V and 6 bases from J, with 13 bases between. The CDR3 reads CATREAGNSPLHF. DNA of the CDR3: TGTGCCACCAGGGAGGCGGGTAATTCACCCCTCCACTTT.

The chain combines TRBV5-4 with TRBJ1-2; 8 bases agree with TRBD1. This CDR3 spans 15 amino acids. The germline V gene has CDR1 SGHNT and CDR2 YYREEE (reference sequence). Trimming at V came to 4 bases and at J to 2 bases, leaving 7 bases not matched to a gene. The DNA for the CDR3 is TGTGCCAGCAGCCGAAGACAGGGGTTGAACTATGGCTACACCTTC. It yields the protein CASSRRQGLNYGYTF.

CDR3 sequence (DNA): TGTGCCAGCAGCCCCCCGGGCAGGGATGGAGAAAAACTGTTTTTT. Protein sequence: CASSPPGRDGEKLFF. The rearrangement links TRBV11-2 to TRBJ1-4, with a possible D match to TRBD1 (5 bases). The ends were cut back, 5 bases at V and 8 bases at J, with 18 bases in the middle. CDR3 length equals 15 residues. The germline V gene encodes CDR1 SGHAT and CDR2 FQNNGV.

The V gene is TRBV28, the J gene TRBJ1-5; maybe TRBD1 (5 bases). Trimming stripped 3 bases from V and 1 base from J, with 13 bases between. CDR1 and CDR2 (germline): MDHEN, SYDVKM. This CDR3 spans 16 amino acids. CDR3 DNA sequence: TGTGCCAGCAGTTTTCCCGGGGGTGGGAGCAATCAGCCCCAGCATTTT. It translates to CASSFPGGGSNQPQHF.

The chain employs TRBV6-4 and TRBJ2-7, with D maybe TRBD1 (5 bases). Germline CDR1 MRHNA, CDR2 SNTAGT. Trimming stripped 4 bases from V and 5 bases from J, with 18 bases between. This CDR3 has 15 amino acids. The CDR3 spells CASSALDQGVHEQYF. Written as DNA, the CDR3 is TGTGCCAGCAGTGCCCTCGATCAAGGGGTCCACGAGCAGTACTTC.

This clone was seen only once. The chain couples TRBV6-2 or TRBV6-3 to TRBJ1-4; 7 bases align to TRBD1. With V trimmed by 1 base and J by 4 bases, 6 bases remained unmatched. This CDR3 region has 16 residues. Per the germline V gene, CDR1 is MNHEY and CDR2 is SVGEGT. For the CDR3, the DNA is TGTGCCAGCAGTTACTTACGGGACAGCAGTAATGAAAAACTGTTTTTT. Translating it yields CASSYLRDSSNEKLFF.

The chain joins TRBV5-4 to TRBJ2-1; a weak D match, TRBD2 (6 bases). V dropped 0 bases and J dropped 5 bases, with 6 bases sitting between them. This CDR3 is 13 amino acids long. CDR1 is SGHNT, CDR2 YYREEE, per germline (reference sequence). The CDR3: CASSLGLDNEQFF. The CDR3 bases are TGTGCCAGCAGCTTGGGACTAGACAATGAGCAGTTCTTC.

This chain uses TRBV5-1 with TRBJ1-1; D is ambiguous. The CDR3 is made up of 14 amino acids. V dropped 7 bases and J dropped 7 bases, with 20 bases sitting between them. Germline V gives CDR1 SGHRS, CDR2 YFSETQ. The DNA for the CDR3 is TGCGCCAGCGGACGGGAGGGCACCGAGGGTGAAGCTTTCTTT. Encoded protein: CASGREGTEGEAFF. Full variable domain (rest looked up from reference TRBV5-1 and TRBJ1-1): KAGVTQTPRYLIKTRGQQVTLSCSPISGHRSVSWYQQTPGQGLQFLFEYFSETQRNKGNFPGRFSGRQFSNSRSEMNVSTLELGDSALYLCASGREGTEGEAFFGQGTRLTVV.